This T cell receptor (beta chain) was captured in a study of T cell repertoires in cytomegalovirus infection. In the study overall: Public TCR beta signatures provided an indication of both CMV infection and a matching HLA type.

This CDR3 has 17 residues. V lost 4 bases to trimming and J lost 7 bases; unmatched junction nucleotides: 8. The germline V gene encodes CDR1 SGHDT and CDR2 YYEEEE. Whole-study findings and limits: Predominance within the ex vivo response was attributable to HLA-C-restricted CMV-specific TCR beta clonotypes.

This clonotype was counted at least ten times. No antigen is known for it. TCRdb analysed the reads with MiXCR anew, one entry per CDR3 protein. This sample has roughly 320,000 distinct CDR3 sequences; about 8.8% occur once, and the top ten carry around 2.6%. Input material: PBMCs. The receptor was isolated from a human donor in good health (CMV status not recorded). Some clones in this sample may be carry-over from other donors' samples. V and J are TRBV5-6 and TRBJ2-1, with TRBD2 matching over 16 bases. The CDR3 here is CASSTGLAGGPWNEQFF. DNA for the CDR3: TGTGCCAGCAGCACGGGACTAGCGGGGGGGCCATGGAATGAGCAGTTCTTC.